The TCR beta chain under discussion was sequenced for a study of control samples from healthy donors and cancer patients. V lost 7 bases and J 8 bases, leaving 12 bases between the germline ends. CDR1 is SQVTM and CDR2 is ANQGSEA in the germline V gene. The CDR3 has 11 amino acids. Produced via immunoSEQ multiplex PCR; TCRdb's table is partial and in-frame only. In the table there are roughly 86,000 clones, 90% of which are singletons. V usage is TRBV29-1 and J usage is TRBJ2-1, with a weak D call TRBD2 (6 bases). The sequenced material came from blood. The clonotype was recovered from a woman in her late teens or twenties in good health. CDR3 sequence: CSAEGLYEQFF. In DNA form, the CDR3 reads TGCAGCGCCGAGGGACTTTATGAGCAGTTCTTC.